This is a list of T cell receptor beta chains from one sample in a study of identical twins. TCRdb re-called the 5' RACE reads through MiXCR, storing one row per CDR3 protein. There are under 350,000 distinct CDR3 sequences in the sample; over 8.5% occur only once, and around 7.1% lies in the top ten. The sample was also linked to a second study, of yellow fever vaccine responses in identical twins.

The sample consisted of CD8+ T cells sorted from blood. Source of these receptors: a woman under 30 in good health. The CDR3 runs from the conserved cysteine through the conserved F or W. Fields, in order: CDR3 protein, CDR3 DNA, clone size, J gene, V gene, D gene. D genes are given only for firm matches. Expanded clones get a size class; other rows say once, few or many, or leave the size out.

CASSPPSLAGVGSYEQYF TGTGCCAGCAGTCCCCCAAGCCTAGCGGGAGTAGGCTCCTACGAGCAGTACTTC many TRBJ2-7 TRBV12-3/TRBV12-4 TRBD2
CASSQSGGGTVYEQYF TGCGCCAGCAGCCAATCCGGCGGAGGGACAGTCTACGAGCAGTACTTC NA TRBJ2-7 TRBV4-1 NA
CASSLRRFYNEQFF TGTGCCAGCAGCCTCCGAAGATTTTACAATGAGCAGTTCTTC few TRBJ2-1 TRBV5-6 NA
CASSNAGLAGVSLDEQFF TGTGCCAGCAGCAACGCCGGGCTAGCGGGAGTATCTCTCGATGAGCAGTTCTTC NA TRBJ2-1 TRBV7-8 TRBD2
CASVGTGEVLTF TGTGCCAGTGTTGGGACAGGGGAAGTCCTGACTTTC NA TRBJ2-6 TRBV2 TRBD1
CASRPNYPSNEKLFF TGCGCCAGCAGACCTAACTACCCGTCTAATGAAAAACTGTTTTTT many TRBJ1-4 TRBV4-3 NA
CASSLQVPNTGELFF TGTGCCAGCAGTTTACAGGTCCCGAACACCGGGGAGCTGTTTTTT few TRBJ2-2 TRBV28 NA
CATSDFPGQGGEQYF TGTGCCACCAGTGATTTCCCCGGACAGGGCGGCGAGCAGTACTTC many TRBJ2-7 TRBV24-1 TRBD1
CATSDLHLSGENIQYF TGTGCCACCAGTGATTTGCATCTTTCCGGGGAAAACATTCAGTACTTC few TRBJ2-4 TRBV24-1 NA
CASSQGWSGMYEQYF TGCGCCAGCAGCCAAGGATGGAGCGGGATGTACGAGCAGTACTTC many TRBJ2-7 TRBV4-3 TRBD2
CASSSPTGGVETQYF TGTGCCAGCAGTTCACCGACAGGGGGCGTTGAGACCCAGTACTTC few TRBJ2-5 TRBV28 TRBD1
CASSLVPGENIQYF TGTGCCAGCAGCTTAGTCCCGGGAGAAAACATTCAGTACTTC many TRBJ2-4 TRBV7-2 NA
CASSVGGGSTDTQYF TGTGCCAGCAGCGTAGGCGGGGGGAGCACAGATACGCAGTATTTT few TRBJ2-3 TRBV9 TRBD2
CASSLSSSNIQYF TGTGCCAGCAGCTTGTCATCGTCAAACATTCAGTACTTC few TRBJ2-4 TRBV5-6 NA
CASSLRLAGGFSYNEQFF TGTGCCAGCAGCTTGAGACTAGCGGGGGGGTTTTCCTACAATGAGCAGTTCTTC few TRBJ2-1 TRBV5-4 TRBD2